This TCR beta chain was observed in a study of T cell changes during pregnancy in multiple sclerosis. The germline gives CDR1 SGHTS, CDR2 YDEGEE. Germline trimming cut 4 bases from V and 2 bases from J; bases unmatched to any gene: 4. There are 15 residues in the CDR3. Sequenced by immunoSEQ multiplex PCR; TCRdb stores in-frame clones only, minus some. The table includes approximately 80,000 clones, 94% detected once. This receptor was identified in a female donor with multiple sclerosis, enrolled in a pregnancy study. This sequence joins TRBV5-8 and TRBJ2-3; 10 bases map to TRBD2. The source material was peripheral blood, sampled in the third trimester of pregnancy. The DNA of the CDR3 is TGTGCCAGCAGCATAGCGGGGGGTGTCACAGATACGCAGTATTTT. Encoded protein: CASSIAGGVTDTQYF. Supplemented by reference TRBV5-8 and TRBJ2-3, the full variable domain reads EAGVTQSPTHLIKTRGQQATLRCSPISGHTSVYWYQQALGLGLQFLLWYDEGEERNRGNFPPRFSGRQFPNYSSELNVNALELEDSALYLCASSIAGGVTDTQYFGPGTRLTVL.